This T cell receptor (beta chain) was captured by sequencing in a study of T cells in Graves' hyperthyroidism and ophthalmopathy. J gave up 15 bases and V 5 bases, and 13 bases lay outside the gene matches. This CDR3 comprises 16 residues. Germline V gene data show CDR1 as SEHNR and CDR2 as FQNEAQ (reference sequence). What was amplified from RNA transcripts were TCR beta CDR3 regions. A set of HTBI primers served as the primers for a first-round RT-PCR of the TCR CDR3. In TCRdb, the multiplex PCR reads were re-called with MiXCR into one record per CDR3 protein. The sample has about 400,000 distinct CDR3 sequences; about 15% are singletons. This clonotype was recorded many times.

This receptor was obtained from a young woman with Graves' hyperthyroidism that later progressed to Graves' ophthalmopathy. The source material was blood. The chain couples TRBV7-9 to TRBJ2-1; 16 nucleotides line up with TRBD2. The CDR3 loop is CASSPAVGTSGRGAFF. The DNA for the CDR3 is TGTGCCAGCAGCCCCGCGGTAGGGACTAGCGGGAGGGGGGCGTTCTTC.